This TCR beta chain was retrieved from a study of T cell repertoires in cytomegalovirus infection. Overall study context: In the study, CMV epitopes included recently identified HLA-C-restricted and well-studied HLA-B-restricted ones. Indications came from public TCR beta signatures; they pointed to CMV infection and to a matching HLA type. Study results and caveats: The ex vivo response showed dominance by HLA-C-restricted CMV-specific TCR beta clonotypes.

This clonotype was found many times. Its antigen is not identified. This CDR3 contains 15 residues. The V segment lost 4 bases and the J segment 3 bases; nucleotides outside the gene matches: 6. One entry per CDR3 protein results from TCRdb running MiXCR on the reads. The table has about 920,000 distinct CDR3 sequences, about a third seen once. Sample: cultured CD8+ T cells from PBMCs, taken from culture after CMV antigen stimulation. The chain has TRBV12-3 or TRBV12-4 and TRBJ1-1; TRBD1 matches at 9 bases. This receptor was obtained from a human donor in good health (CMV status not recorded). Some clones in this sample may be carry-over from other donors' samples. The chain's CDR3 is CASSSSGTGYTEAFF. CDR3 nucleotide sequence: TGTGCCAGCAGTTCCTCCGGGACAGGGTACACTGAAGCTTTCTTT.